Following are 15 T cell receptor beta chains from one sample sequenced in a study of blood T cell repertoires in COVID-19. Only in-frame clones appear in the TCRdb table, and some are missing; sequencing was by immunoSEQ multiplex PCR. Here the sample spans approximately 24,000 clones, around 94% being singletons. The sequenced sample was peripheral blood. The receptor source for this set is a woman aged 45-65 years with active COVID-19.

Written as DNA, the CDR3 is TGTGCCAGCACTAGAGCGGGGGCGAACACCGGGGAGCTGTTTTTT. Translated, it gives CASTRAGANTGELFF. The chain combines TRBV5-4 with TRBJ2-2; TRBD2 aligns across 8 bases. Germline V gives CDR1 SGHNT, CDR2 YYREEE (reference sequence). V trimming: 6 bases; J trimming: 0 bases; junction bases outside the gene matches: 4. CDR3 length: 15 amino acids.

V and J are TRBV13 and TRBJ1-1; 7 bases line up with TRBD1. CDR3 length equals 15 residues. Losses at the gene ends were 5 bases for V and 1 base for J; bases not matched to a gene: 7. CDR1 is PRHDT and CDR2 is FYEKMQ in the germline V gene (reference sequence). CDR3 in amino acids: CASSPMYRGNTEAFF. DNA for the CDR3: TGTGCCAGCAGCCCAATGTACAGGGGGAACACTGAAGCTTTCTTT. The full variable domain, in which reference TRBV13 and TRBJ1-1 provide the parts outside the CDR3, is AAGVIQSPRHLIKEKRETATLKCYPIPRHDTVYWYQQGPGQDPQFLISFYEKMQSDKGSIPDRFSAQQFSDYHSELNMSSLELGDSALYFCASSPMYRGNTEAFFGQGTRLTVV.

This chain connects TRBV6-5 to TRBJ1-3; D may be TRBD1 (6 bases). The CDR3 is 14 residues long. The germline gives CDR1 MNHEY, CDR2 SVGAGI. The ends were cut back, 4 bases at V and 4 bases at J, with 11 bases in the middle. In nucleotides, the CDR3 is TGTGCCAGCAGTTCCCCTAGGGGGGGAAACACCATATATTTT. Its protein is CASSSPRGGNTIYF.

The rearrangement joins TRBV6-1 to TRBJ2-3, with TRBD1 as a possible D gene (6 bases). CDR1 is MNHNS and CDR2 is SASEGT in the germline V gene. This CDR3 has 15 amino acids. V dropped 2 bases and J dropped 2 bases, with 11 bases sitting between them. CDR3 nucleotides: TGTGCCAGCAGTGAAACGAGGGACAACACAGATACGCAGTATTTT. Protein sequence: CASSETRDNTDTQYF.

This clone was counted a few times. The chain joins TRBV12-3 or TRBV12-4 to TRBJ2-7; 8 nucleotides match TRBD2. This CDR3 spans 12 amino acids. V gave up 7 bases and J gave up 6 bases; unmatched junction bases: 5. Written as DNA, the CDR3 is TGTGCCAGCACCCTCGGGAGGGGCGAGCAGTACTTC. Translating it yields CASTLGRGEQYF.

The genes are TRBV9 and TRBJ2-5, with 8 bases lining up with TRBD2. V dropped 4 bases and J dropped 7; count of bases not matched to a gene: 6. Germline-derived CDR1 and CDR2 are SGDLS and YYNGEE. CDR3 length: 13 amino acids. This chain's CDR3 is CASSPDGGGTQYF. CDR3 DNA: TGTGCCAGCAGCCCCGACGGGGGGGGGACCCAGTACTTC.

In regard to this clone: A read error may account for a junction end that differs from germline. This same CDR3 is encoded by further DNA sequences in the sample. The chain uses TRBV19 and TRBJ2-7, with a tentative D call TRBD1 (6 bases). This CDR3 spans 14 amino acids. Per the germline V gene, CDR1 is LNHDA and CDR2 is SQIVND (reference sequence). CDR3 sequence: CASSIRDTSYEQYF. The CDR3 bases are TGTGCCAGTAGTATCCGGGACACTTCCTACGAGCAGTATTTC.

This clone was counted between two and nine times. The gene calls are TRBV10-1 and TRBJ2-2; D is possibly TRBD1 (6 bases). The CDR3 spans 15 residues. The germline V and J ends were trimmed by 1 base and 4 bases, with 10 bases remaining between them. Germline values: CDR1 WNHNN, CDR2 SYGVQD (reference sequence). The CDR3 nucleotides read TGCGCCAGCAGTGAGTGGGGGCTGATCACCGGGGAGCTGTTTTTT. This sequence encodes CASSEWGLITGELFF.

This chain connects TRBV9 to TRBJ2-5, with a possible D match to TRBD1 (5 bases). The V gene's germline CDR1 is SGDLS and CDR2 YYNGEE. Trimming stripped 4 bases from V and 0 bases from J, with 10 bases between. The CDR3 extends over 14 amino acids. The CDR3 is CASSMDTYQETQYF. The DNA for the CDR3 is TGTGCCAGCAGCATGGACACGTACCAAGAGACCCAGTACTTC.

The chain carries TRBV19 and TRBJ2-3, with D possibly TRBD1 on 5 matching bases. Trimming stripped 3 bases from V and 4 bases from J, with 8 bases between. The CDR3 has 13 amino acids. CDR1 is LNHDA and CDR2 is SQIVND in the germline V gene (reference sequence). The CDR3 here is CASSIRGSDTQYF. CDR3 nucleotide sequence: TGTGCCAGTAGTATTAGGGGTTCAGATACGCAGTATTTT.

The CDR3 protein is CASSQGDRINEAFF. CDR3 nucleotides: TGTGCCAGCAGCCAAGGGGACAGAATAAATGAAGCTTTCTTT. V gene TRBV3-1 (or the pseudogene TRBV3-2) combines with J gene TRBJ1-1, with 7 bases identical to TRBD1. The J segment lost 7 bases and the V segment lost 1 base, leaving 6 bases of the junction unmatched. This CDR3 is built from 14 residues. Germline values: CDR1 LGHDT, CDR2 YNNKEL (reference sequence).

The chain recombines TRBV9 with TRBJ2-1; a weak D match, TRBD2 (6 bases). Trimming shortened V by 0 bases and J by 6 bases, and 13 bases separated the two germline ends. This CDR3 is 15 amino acids long. Germline CDR1 and CDR2: SGDLS and YYNGEE. The CDR3 reads CASSVGLVVGNEQFF. CDR3 DNA: TGTGCCAGCAGCGTAGGACTAGTGGTCGGCAATGAGCAGTTCTTC. The full variable domain, its missing parts supplied by reference TRBV9 and TRBJ2-1, is DSGVTQTPKHLITATGQRVTLRCSPRSGDLSVYWYQQSLDQGLQFLIQYYNGEERAKGNILERFSAQQFPDLHSELNLSSLELGDSALYFCASSVGLVVGNEQFFGPGTRLTVL.

The chain links TRBV29-1 to TRBJ2-1, with a weak D call TRBD2 (6 bases). This CDR3 comprises 11 residues. Per the germline V gene, CDR1 is SQVTM and CDR2 is ANQGSEA. V gave up 8 bases and J gave up 12 bases, with 17 bases separating them. The CDR3 sequence is CSTEEGLVQFF. CDR3 nucleotides: TGCAGCACCGAGGAGGGGCTGGTGCAGTTCTTC.

The genes are TRBV7-9 and TRBJ1-6; TRBD1 is a possible D gene (6 bases). V lost 5 bases, J lost 5 bases, and 13 bases lay in between. The length of the CDR3 is 15 residues. In germline, CDR1 is SEHNR, CDR2 FQNEAQ (reference sequence). In DNA form, the CDR3 reads TGTGCCAGCAGCGGGCGGACAGCAGATAATTCACCCCTCCACTTT. Encoded protein: CASSGRTADNSPLHF. Drawing the rest from reference TRBV7-9 and TRBJ1-6, the complete variable domain is DTGVSQNPRHKITKRGQNVTFRCDPISEHNRLYWYRQTLGQGPEFLTYFQNEAQLEKSRLLSDRFSAERPKGSFSTLEIQRTEQGDSAMYLCASSGRTADNSPLHFGNGTRLTVT.

The gene calls are TRBV5-1 and TRBJ2-3, with D possibly matching TRBD1 (5 bases). This CDR3 contains 21 residues. V lost 1 base and J lost 0, with 27 bases in between. The germline gives CDR1 SGHRS, CDR2 YFSETQ. In nucleotides, the CDR3 is TGCGCCAGCAGCTTGTCCCCTGGCAGGGCGAGATTGCCCGCTAGCACAGATACGCAGTATTTT. Its translation: CASSLSPGRARLPASTDTQYF.